Listed here is a single TCR beta chain. Its target is not known. Trimming took off 4 bases at V and 1 base at J, with 9 bases between the two ends. Germline CDR1 KGHDR, CDR2 SFDVKD. The CDR3 consists of 14 residues. The sample originates from a study of blood T cells in healthy people across ages. A second PCR of roughly 6 to 12 cycles used a sample-barcoded 5' primer and a J-beta primer mix. TCRdb itself ran the 5' RACE reads through MiXCR, one entry per CDR3 protein. The top ten hold around 10% of the sample, which has just under 550,000 distinct CDR3 sequences, less than 25% seen once. Study-level points and caveats: Higher diversity and more naive CD4+ cells were features of long-lived donors, compared to aged donors.

These data are also associated with another study on T cells of mothers and their children. Per that paper: Both sample barcodes and 2-4 random nucleotides came from the M1S primer of the second PCR.

The V call is TRBV24-1, the J call TRBJ2-5, with D possibly TRBD2 on 6 matching bases. This TCR was recovered from a boy younger than 18 in good health. The sequencing sample was made of blood. CDR3 bases: TGTGCCACCAGTGACCGGACTACCCAAGAGACCCAGTACTTC. Protein sequence: CATSDRTTQETQYF.